The clone carrying this TCR beta chain was observed once. As originally analysed: Amplified reference gene primers provided the basis for estimating nucleated cell counts. The table came from immunoSEQ multiplex PCR; TCRdb's copy has only in-frame clones and leaves some out. The DNA was the basis for D and trimming; V, J and clone size are from that table. Of about 190,000 clones detected, about 83% appear once; the ten largest clones hold 4.5% to 5.5%. From germline, CDR1 is MNHNS and CDR2 SASEGT. The V end was cut by 0 bases, the J end by 5 bases, with 16 bases between. This CDR3 region has 16 residues. The sample is drawn from a study of blood T cell repertoires in COVID-19. Study-wide context: The analysed material was cDNA or gDNA that came from T cells, B-cell-depleted T cells, or PBMCs.

The sample comprised peripheral blood. The sequence derives from a woman in her 70s with active or convalescent COVID-19. V and J are TRBV6-1 and TRBJ1-1, with a weak D call TRBD1 (5 bases). This chain's CDR3 is CASSEAGARVRTEAFF. As DNA, the CDR3 is TGTGCCAGCAGTGAAGCTGGTGCCAGGGTCCGGACTGAAGCTTTCTTT.